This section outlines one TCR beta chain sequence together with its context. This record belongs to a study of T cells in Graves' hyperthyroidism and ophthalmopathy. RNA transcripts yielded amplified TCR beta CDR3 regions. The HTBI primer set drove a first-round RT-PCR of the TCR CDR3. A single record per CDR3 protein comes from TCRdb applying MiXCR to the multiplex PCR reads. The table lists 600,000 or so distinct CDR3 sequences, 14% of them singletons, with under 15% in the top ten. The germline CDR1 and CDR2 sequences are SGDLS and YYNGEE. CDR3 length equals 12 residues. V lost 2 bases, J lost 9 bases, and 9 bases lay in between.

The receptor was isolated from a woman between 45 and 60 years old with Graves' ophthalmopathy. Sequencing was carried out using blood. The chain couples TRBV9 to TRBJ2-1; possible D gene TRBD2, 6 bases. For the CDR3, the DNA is TGTGCCAGCAGCGTCAATAGCGGTGAGCAGTTCTTC. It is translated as CASSVNSGEQFF. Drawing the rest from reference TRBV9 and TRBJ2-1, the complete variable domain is DSGVTQTPKHLITATGQRVTLRCSPRSGDLSVYWYQQSLDQGLQFLIQYYNGEERAKGNILERFSAQQFPDLHSELNLSSLELGDSALYFCASSVNSGEQFFGPGTRLTVL.